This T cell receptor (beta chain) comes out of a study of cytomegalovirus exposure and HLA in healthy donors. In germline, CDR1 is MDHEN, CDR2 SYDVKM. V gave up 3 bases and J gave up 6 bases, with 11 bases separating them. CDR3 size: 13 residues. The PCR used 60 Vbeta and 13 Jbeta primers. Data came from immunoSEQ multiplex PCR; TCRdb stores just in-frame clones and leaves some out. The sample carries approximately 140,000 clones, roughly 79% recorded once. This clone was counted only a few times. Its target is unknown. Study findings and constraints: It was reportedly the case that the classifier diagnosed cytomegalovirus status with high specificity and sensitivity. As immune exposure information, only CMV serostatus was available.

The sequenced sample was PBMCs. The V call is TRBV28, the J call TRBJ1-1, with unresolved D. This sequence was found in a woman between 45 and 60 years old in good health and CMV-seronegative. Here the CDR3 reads CASSFPITPEAFF. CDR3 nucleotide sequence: TGTGCCAGCAGTTTTCCTATCACCCCTGAAGCTTTCTTT.